Shown below are 10 T cell receptor beta chains from a single sample sequenced in a study of blood T cell repertoires in COVID-19. Profiled with immunoSEQ multiplex PCR; TCRdb holds only in-frame clones, not every one. This sample yields about 220,000 clones, of which approximately 84% are seen a single time; around 2% belongs to the top ten. The sample taken for sequencing was peripheral blood. The receptors were sampled from a woman between 55 and 75 years old with acute or convalescent COVID-19.

With regard to this clone: In the same sample, other DNA sequences code for this CDR3. This chain uses TRBV28 with TRBJ1-2, with 7 bases matching TRBD1. From germline, CDR1 is MDHEN and CDR2 SYDVKM. The V segment lost 4 bases and the J segment 3 bases; nucleotides outside the gene matches: 5. This CDR3 comprises 14 residues. The CDR3 here is CASSSTGQYYGYTF. The CDR3 DNA is TGTGCCAGCAGTTCAACGGGACAGTACTATGGCTACACCTTC.

The chain carries TRBV5-6 and TRBJ1-5, with 9 bases aligning to TRBD1. Germline V gives CDR1 SGHDT, CDR2 YYEEEE. Trimming cost V 2 bases and J 0 bases; bases outside gene matches: 3. The CDR3 spans 16 residues. The CDR3 sequence is CASSFPGQGSNQPQHF. The CDR3 DNA reads TGTGCCAGCAGCTTTCCGGGACAGGGTAGCAATCAGCCCCAGCATTTT.

V gene TRBV7-8 combines with J gene TRBJ1-2; 11 positions match TRBD1. V lost 5 bases and J lost 8; bases outside the gene matches: 7. The CDR3 is 14 residues long. Germline CDR1 SGHVS, CDR2 FQNEAQ. In DNA form, the CDR3 reads TGTGCCAGCAGCCCAGGGACAGGGGGGAACGGCTACACCTTC. Translation gives CASSPGTGGNGYTF.

CDR3 nucleotides: TGTGCCAGCAGTGACGATATTGGGACAGGGATCGAAGCTTTCTTT. It codes for CASSDDIGTGIEAFF. V gene TRBV2 combines with J gene TRBJ1-1, with TRBD1 matching over 9 bases. Germline V gene lookup returns CDR1 SNHLY and CDR2 FYNNEI. This CDR3 has 15 residues. The ends lost 3 bases at V and 8 bases at J; junction bases unmatched: 10. Full variable domain (outside the CDR3, taken from reference TRBV2 and TRBJ1-1): EPEVTQTPSHQVTQMGQEVILRCVPISNHLYFYWYRQILGQKVEFLVSFYNNEISEKSEIFDDQFSVERPDGSNFTLKIRSTKLEDSAMYFCASSDDIGTGIEAFFGQGTRLTVV.

The chain employs TRBV7-3 and TRBJ2-1; 8 nucleotides agree with TRBD2. CDR3 size: 18 residues. Trimming at V came to 3 bases and at J to 1 base, leaving 11 bases not matched to a gene. Germline V CDR1 and CDR2: SGHTA, FQGTGA. For the CDR3, the DNA is TGTGCCAGCAGCTTCGTTGGTAGCGGGATACCTTCCTACAATGAGCAGTTCTTC. Its translation is CASSFVGSGIPSYNEQFF.

The V gene is TRBV5-4, the J gene TRBJ1-5; 8 positions agree with TRBD1. The V segment lost 4 bases and the J segment 4 bases; nucleotides outside the gene matches: 1. The CDR3 extends over 13 amino acids. Germline values: CDR1 SGHNT, CDR2 YYREEE (reference sequence). DNA of the CDR3: TGTGCCAGCAGCCGGGACAGGAATCAGCCCCAGCATTTT. Translation: CASSRDRNQPQHF.

The gene calls are TRBV7-2 and TRBJ1-1; no reliable D call. CDR1 SGHTA and CDR2 FQGNSA come from the germline V gene. CDR3 size: 16 residues. V shed 4 bases and J shed 3 bases, with 18 bases lying between them. The CDR3 loop is CASSSFRPDSDTEAFF. CDR3 sequence (DNA): TGTGCCAGCAGCTCCTTCCGGCCTGACTCGGACACTGAAGCTTTCTTT.

The chain carries TRBV7-9 and TRBJ2-7; D is undetermined. The length of the CDR3 is 13 residues. CDR1 SEHNR and CDR2 FQNEAQ come from the germline V gene (reference sequence). V was shortened by 7 bases and J by 1 base, with 11 bases between the two germline ends. The CDR3 sequence is CASTSTTSYEQYF. The CDR3 bases are TGTGCCAGCACCTCCACTACTTCCTACGAGCAGTACTTC.

V is TRBV6-6 and J is TRBJ2-3; D unclear. Between the trimmed V and J ends, which lost 6 bases and 0 bases, there was a span of 13 bases. The germline V gene has CDR1 MNHNY and CDR2 SVGAGI (reference sequence). The CDR3 sequence is 15 residues long. The CDR3 DNA reads TGTGCCAGCAGGGTCGGTAGCATGAGCACAGATACGCAGTATTTT. Protein product: CASRVGSMSTDTQYF.

The chain uses TRBV15 and TRBJ1-6, with 8 positions matching TRBD1. V was clipped by 0 bases and J by 6 bases; unmatched bases: 10. The CDR3 has 18 amino acids. The germline V gene encodes CDR1 LNHNV and CDR2 YYDKDF (reference sequence). The CDR3 here is CATSRDAGTGLVNSPLHF. CDR3 DNA sequence: TGTGCCACCAGCAGAGATGCCGGGACAGGTTTGGTTAATTCACCCCTCCACTTT.